These 23 T cell receptor beta chains share one sample of origin, sequenced in a study of CD8 T cells in Susac syndrome (dated by TCRdb to about 2019). The receptor library was made with the immunoSEQ multiplex PCR assay. RNA was extracted using the RNeasy kit, and about 0.5 to 1 ug of the RNA was reverse transcribed with random hexamers. TCRdb reran the public reads through fastp at Q25 and MiXCR, keeping productive beta chains. Rows matching on CDR3 protein sequence are summarized as one entry with the most common DNA and genes. For this sample there are about 300,000 distinct CDR3 sequences; approximately 85% appear just once. 0.21% of the sample comes from the top ten. The sequencing sample was made of CD8+ T cells from PBMCs. Receptors were obtained from a human donor with multiple sclerosis.

This clonotype was picked up one time. The chain employs TRBV4-3 and TRBJ2-5, with D tentatively TRBD1 or TRBD2 (5 bases each). V gave up 3 bases and J gave up 4 bases, with 27 bases separating them. The CDR3 is 19 amino acids. Germline CDR1 reads LGHNA; CDR2 reads YSLEER. For the CDR3, the DNA is TGCGCCAGCAGCCATGACTATCTTCGACCGGGGCCAGGCGGAGAGACCCAGTACTTC. This sequence encodes CASSHDYLRPGPGGETQYF.

There are a few counts of this clonotype. V and J are TRBV5-6 and TRBJ2-7; D is possibly TRBD1 or TRBD2 (5 bases each). This CDR3 has 15 residues. The ends were cut back, 3 bases at V and 2 bases at J, with 15 bases in the middle. Germline V gives CDR1 SGHDT, CDR2 YYEEEE. For the CDR3, the DNA is TGTGCCAGCAGCTGGGGGACGCGTTTCCCCTACGAGCAGTACTTC. Translating gives CASSWGTRFPYEQYF. Full variable domain (outside the CDR3, taken from reference TRBV5-6 and TRBJ2-7): DAGVTQSPTHLIKTRGQQVTLRCSPKSGHDTVSWYQQALGQGPQFIFQYYEEEERQRGNFPDRFSGHQFPNYSSELNVNALLLGDSALYLCASSWGTRFPYEQYFGPGTRLTVT.

The gene calls are TRBV15 and TRBJ2-5, with 11 bases identical to TRBD2. With V trimmed by 5 bases and J by 2 bases, 4 bases remained unmatched. The V gene's germline CDR1 is LNHNV and CDR2 YYDKDF (reference sequence). CDR3 size: 15 residues. The CDR3 DNA sequence: TGTGCCACCAGCGGTAGCGGGGGGGATCAAGAGACCCAGTACTTC. Translation: CATSGSGGDQETQYF.

This clonotype was picked up a small number of times. The chain has TRBV11-2 and TRBJ2-5, with 9 nucleotides matching TRBD1. Germline-derived CDR1 and CDR2 are SGHAT and FQNNGV. Germline trimming cut 1 base from V and 1 base from J; bases unmatched to any gene: 4. The CDR3 is made up of 16 amino acids. The CDR3 is CASSLGGTGFQETQYF. The CDR3, as DNA: TGTGCCAGCAGCTTAGGCGGGACAGGGTTCCAAGAGACCCAGTACTTC.

The chain links TRBV14 to TRBJ2-3; 7 nucleotides align to TRBD1. With V trimmed by 4 bases and J by 5 bases, 9 bases remained unmatched. The CDR3 is 15 residues long. Germline CDR1 is SGHDN and CDR2 is FVKESK. CDR3 amino acids: CASSPTGYRRDTQYF. The DNA of the CDR3 is TGTGCCAGCAGCCCGACAGGGTATAGGAGAGATACGCAGTATTTT.

This chain links TRBV27 with TRBJ1-5; D remains unclear. The CDR3 runs 15 residues. Per germline, CDR1 MNHEY and CDR2 SMNVEV (reference sequence). The V and J ends lost 4 bases and 1 base respectively, with 11 bases between them. CDR3 DNA: TGTGCCAGCAGTTACGGAGCGCCCAGCAATCAGCCCCAGCATTTT. This sequence encodes CASSYGAPSNQPQHF.

The rearrangement links TRBV5-1 to TRBJ2-7; TRBD2 agrees at 7 bases. The CDR3 is made up of 16 amino acids. V was clipped by 3 bases and J by 2 bases; unmatched bases: 11. Germline CDR1 is SGHRS and CDR2 is YFSETQ. The CDR3 DNA follows: TGCGCCAGCAGCTCCGATGCTCTAGCGGCCGCCTACGAGCAGTACTTC. Translating it yields CASSSDALAAAYEQYF.

This chain joins TRBV5-5 and TRBJ2-1; 9 bases fit TRBD1. From germline, CDR1 is SGHKS and CDR2 YYEKEE (reference sequence). Trimming took 4 bases from V and 7 from J; bases not matched to a gene: 6. The CDR3 is 14 amino acids. The CDR3, as DNA: TGTGCCAGCAGCGTGGGGACAGGGCGGAATGAGCAGTTCTTC. It codes for CASSVGTGRNEQFF. The full variable domain, with the rest looked up from reference TRBV5-5 and TRBJ2-1, is DAGVTQSPTHLIKTRGQQVTLRCSPISGHKSVSWYQQVLGQGPQFIFQYYEKEERGRGNFPDRFSARQFPNYSSELNVNALLLGDSALYLCASSVGTGRNEQFFGPGTRLTVL.

The CDR3: CASSLDVGPSSYNEQFF. The CDR3 DNA is TGTGCCAGCAGCTTGGATGTCGGCCCGAGCTCCTACAATGAGCAGTTCTTC. V gene TRBV5-4 combines with J gene TRBJ2-1; D unresolved. The CDR3 runs 17 residues. Trimming pared 0 bases from V and 0 bases from J, leaving 13 bases between. The germline V gene has CDR1 SGHNT and CDR2 YYREEE (reference sequence).

The rearrangement uses TRBV12-3 or TRBV12-4 and TRBJ2-1; 8 bases are shared with TRBD2. The CDR3 is 14 residues long. The V gene end was trimmed by 3 bases and the J gene end by 8 bases; junction bases not matched to a gene: 6. CDR3 loop: CASSFEWREDEQFF. DNA of the CDR3: TGTGCCAGCAGTTTTGAGTGGCGGGAGGATGAGCAGTTCTTC.

The chain recombines TRBV7-2 with TRBJ2-1, with 14 bases matching TRBD2. There are 15 residues in the CDR3. Germline trimming cut 1 base from V and 10 bases from J; bases unmatched to any gene: 3. CDR1 is SGHTA and CDR2 is FQGNSA in the germline V gene. Written as DNA, the CDR3 is TGTGCCAGCAGCTTAGAGACTAGCGGGAGGGCCGAGCAGTTCTTC. Translated: CASSLETSGRAEQFF.

This chain joins TRBV29-1 and TRBJ1-2; TRBD1 might be the D (5 bases). Between the trimmed V and J ends, which lost 4 bases and 0 bases, there was a span of 9 bases. The CDR3 is 13 residues long. Germline V gene sequence: CDR1 SQVTM, CDR2 ANQGSEA. Here the CDR3 reads CSVVDIANYGYTF. CDR3 DNA sequence: TGCAGCGTTGTGGACATCGCTAACTATGGCTACACCTTC.

The chain is built from TRBV16 and TRBJ2-1; D is uncertain. V lost 3 bases, J lost 5 bases, and 11 bases lay in between. The germline V gene encodes CDR1 KGHSY and CDR2 FQNENV. The length of the CDR3 is 14 residues. The CDR3 reads CASSQLSSDNEQFF. CDR3 bases: TGTGCCAGCAGCCAGCTAAGTTCCGACAATGAGCAGTTCTTC. The complete variable domain, with remaining parts taken from reference TRBV16 and TRBJ2-1, reads GEEVAQTPKHLVRGEGQKAKLYCAPIKGHSYVFWYQQVLKNEFKFLISFQNENVFDETGMPKERFSAKCLPNSPCSLEIQATKLEDSAVYFCASSQLSSDNEQFFGPGTRLTVL.

V and J are TRBV4-1 and TRBJ2-1; 8 positions match TRBD2. The germline CDR1 and CDR2 sequences are MGHRA and YSYEKL. The V segment lost 4 bases and the J segment 4 bases; nucleotides outside the gene matches: 6. The CDR3 loop spans 15 amino acids. The chain's CDR3 is CASSPLTSEYNEQFF. The CDR3 DNA reads TGCGCCAGCAGCCCTTTGACTAGCGAGTACAATGAGCAGTTCTTC.

V and J are TRBV5-1 and TRBJ1-1; 7 bases fit TRBD1. This CDR3 is 15 amino acids long. Germline CDR1 and CDR2: SGHRS and YFSETQ. V lost 3 bases and J lost 8; bases outside the gene matches: 13. The CDR3 DNA sequence: TGCGCCAGCAGCTGGAAAGGACAGGCTTTAAGGGAAGCTTTCTTT. It codes for CASSWKGQALREAFF.

V usage is TRBV18 and J usage is TRBJ1-1; 10 nucleotides line up with TRBD1. The CDR3 spans 17 residues. The trim removed 0 bases at V and 3 bases at J, leaving 7 bases unmatched. Germline CDR1 is KGHSH and CDR2 is LQKENI. Here the CDR3 reads CASSPPWGQGRDTEAFF. The CDR3 nucleotides are TGTGCCAGCTCACCACCCTGGGGACAGGGGCGGGACACTGAAGCTTTCTTT.

This sequence joins TRBV9 and TRBJ2-7; 11 nucleotides align to TRBD2. This CDR3 has 16 amino acids. Germline values: CDR1 SGDLS, CDR2 YYNGEE. With V trimmed by 4 bases and J by 1 base, 7 bases remained unmatched. CDR3: CASSPWTSGSSYEQYF. The CDR3 DNA reads as TGTGCCAGCAGCCCCTGGACTAGCGGGTCTTCCTACGAGCAGTACTTC.

This clonotype was seen only a few times. The gene calls are TRBV6-5 and TRBJ2-2, with a tentative D call TRBD1 (6 bases). The germline V gene has CDR1 MNHEY and CDR2 SVGAGI. V lost 0 bases, J lost 1 base, and 9 bases lay in between. This CDR3 contains 16 residues. CDR3 DNA: TGTGCCAGCAGTTACTCTAAGGGGGAGAACACCGGGGAGCTGTTTTTT. It encodes CASSYSKGENTGELFF.

The chain joins TRBV12-3 or TRBV12-4 to TRBJ2-1; tentatively, D is TRBD1 (5 bases). The CDR3 covers 14 residues. V dropped 4 bases and J dropped 4 bases, with 11 bases sitting between them. The CDR3 DNA reads TGTGCCAGCAGTTCCGACAGCTATTACAATGAGCAGTTCTTC. This codes for CASSSDSYYNEQFF.

This rearrangement joins TRBV19 to TRBJ1-1; D is undetermined. Trimming left V 3 bases short and J 1 base short, with 6 bases between. This CDR3 spans 13 amino acids. Germline V gene data show CDR1 as LNHDA and CDR2 as SQIVND (reference sequence). CDR3 bases: TGTGCCAGTAGTATCCCGGGGAACACTGAAGCTTTCTTT. Protein sequence: CASSIPGNTEAFF.

The rearrangement links TRBV19 to TRBJ2-3; TRBD2 might be the D (6 bases). This CDR3 spans 16 amino acids. Trimming stripped 9 bases from V and 6 bases from J, with 25 bases between. CDR1 and CDR2 (germline): LNHDA, SQIVND (reference sequence). The CDR3 DNA sequence: TGTGCCAGCTCCTGGGGGAGCGGAGGGACCCCCGATACGCAGTATTTT. Translation: CASSWGSGGTPDTQYF.

The chain couples TRBV7-9 to TRBJ2-5; D perhaps matches TRBD2 (7 bases). The germline V gene has CDR1 SEHNR and CDR2 FQNEAQ (reference sequence). Deletions cut 4 bases from V and 5 bases from J, with 14 bases between. The CDR3 is made up of 14 amino acids. CDR3 in amino acids: CASSSFGGQETQYF. As DNA, the CDR3 is TGTGCCAGCAGCTCCTTCGGGGGGCAGGAGACCCAGTACTTC. The full variable domain, in which reference TRBV7-9 and TRBJ2-5 provide the parts outside the CDR3, is DTGVSQNPRHKITKRGQNVTFRCDPISEHNRLYWYRQTLGQGPEFLTYFQNEAQLEKSRLLSDRFSAERPKGSFSTLEIQRTEQGDSAMYLCASSSFGGQETQYFGPGTRLLVL.

This clonotype has just a few counts. The chain recombines TRBV6-2 or TRBV6-3 with TRBJ1-2; D remains ambiguous. This CDR3 spans 11 amino acids. Trimming removed 5 bases from V and 4 bases from J, with 5 bases in between. Germline CDR1 and CDR2: MNHEY and SVGEGT. As DNA, the CDR3 is TGTGCCAGCAGTAACTTCTATGGCTACACCTTC. Its translation is CASSNFYGYTF.